The clone carrying this TCR beta chain has ten or more counts. What it binds is not known. The cDNA was synthesized by means of template-switch 5'RACE, which was carried out with 10-nucleotide random UMIs. TCRdb reprocessed the 5' RACE reads with MiXCR, giving one entry per CDR3 protein. This repertoire shows tens of thousands of distinct CDR3 sequences, 2.5% found once; its top ten account for nearly 2.5%. These data belong to a study of neurological immune-mediated disorders. Study-wide findings and caveats: CDR3 amino acid sequences found in expanded clones were never shared across subjects, suggesting private repertoires in all groups.

The receptor was derived from a man between 50 and 59 years old with multiple sclerosis. The sample taken for sequencing was PBMCs.

Here the CDR3 DNA reads TGCAGTGCCTGTTCCGGGGAGCTGTTTTTT. Translated: CSACSGELFF. V usage is TRBV20-1 and J usage is TRBJ2-2; D is ambiguous. The germline gives CDR1 DFQATT, CDR2 SNEGSKA (reference sequence). The V end lost 6 bases, the J end lost 6 bases, and 5 bases lay between the germline ends. The CDR3 totals 10 residues.